Below, one TCR beta chain is given with its context. Its antigen remains unknown. This CDR3 is built from 15 residues. CDR1 is MGHRA and CDR2 is YSYEKL in the germline V gene. Trimming removed 3 bases from V and 4 bases from J; junction bases left unmatched: 8. The data were obtained in a study of shared clonotypes between healthy human individuals. The study, taken as a whole, reports: Compared with memory subsets, naive subsets generally had larger estimated richness. Generation probabilities were higher for clonotypes shared across all four sorted-subset donors than for unshared ones.

Several immunoSEQ 96-well plates shared each subset's DNA, each plate a replicate. How the authors handled the data: Junction-only sequences without quality scores came from ImmunoSEQ, so filtering differed. The table came from immunoSEQ multiplex PCR; TCRdb's copy has only in-frame clones and leaves some out. That table supplies the V and J calls and clone size; D and trimming were determined from the DNA. The sample consists of roughly 2,000,000 clones, about 93% of them appearing once. In the naive CD8 group, cells lacked CD45RO and were positively selected for CCR7, so terminally differentiated effector memory CD45RA+ cells were left out.

The source is a man aged 18 to 30 in good health. Some clones in this sample may be carry-over from other donors' samples. The chain couples TRBV4-1 to TRBJ1-1; 7 nucleotides match TRBD1. The source material was naive CD8+ T cells from PBMCs. The CDR3 sequence: CASSQKGASGTEAFF. In DNA, the CDR3 is TGCGCCAGCAGCCAGAAGGGGGCCTCGGGCACTGAAGCTTTCTTT.